These 26 T cell receptor beta chains came from one sample sequenced in a study of blood T cell repertoires in COVID-19. Only in-frame clones appear in the TCRdb table, and some are missing; sequencing was by immunoSEQ multiplex PCR. The repertoire consists of about 130,000 clones, with 65% to 90% occurring once and the leading ten covering about 8.4%. Sequences were obtained from peripheral blood. The source is a woman between 55 and 75 years old with active or convalescent COVID-19.

In its sample, this clone was seen once. The rearrangement links TRBV4-3 to TRBJ1-1; 8 nucleotides line up with TRBD1. The J segment lost 2 bases and the V segment lost 4 bases, leaving 18 bases of the junction unmatched. Germline V gene data show CDR1 as LGHNA and CDR2 as YSLEER. This CDR3 is built from 19 residues. The CDR3 here is CASSPTSGQGRWINTEAFF. The CDR3 DNA reads as TGCGCCAGCAGCCCCACCTCCGGACAGGGCCGATGGATAAACACTGAAGCTTTCTTT.

This rearrangement joins TRBV10-3 to TRBJ1-1; the match to TRBD1 covers 7 bases. Germline values: CDR1 ENHRY, CDR2 SYGVKD. CDR3 length equals 15 residues. V trimming: 0 bases; J trimming: 4 bases; junction bases outside the gene matches: 5. CDR3 bases: TGTGCCATCAGTGAGTCGACAGGGATAGGCACTGAAGCTTTCTTT. Protein product: CAISESTGIGTEAFF.

The gene calls are TRBV5-1 and TRBJ1-2; possibly TRBD1 for D (6 bases). This CDR3 spans 16 amino acids. V gave up 4 bases and J gave up 2 bases, with 18 bases separating them. The germline V gene has CDR1 SGHRS and CDR2 YFSETQ. CDR3 region: CASSLNGQLQNYGYTF. The CDR3 DNA sequence: TGCGCCAGCAGCCTAAACGGACAGCTCCAGAACTATGGCTACACCTTC.

This clone came up a few times. The chain uses TRBV19 and TRBJ1-2, with 12 bases fitting TRBD1. CDR1 is LNHDA, CDR2 SQIVND, per germline (reference sequence). Unmatched junction bases numbered 2, after V lost 6 bases and J lost 6 bases. The CDR3 covers 13 residues. The CDR3 region has the DNA TGTGCCAGTAGGGGACAGGGGGCTAATGGCTACACCTTC. It is translated as CASRGQGANGYTF. Full variable domain (outside the CDR3, taken from reference TRBV19 and TRBJ1-2): DGGITQSPKYLFRKEGQNVTLSCEQNLNHDAMYWYRQDPGQGLRLIYYSQIVNDFQKGDIAEGYSVSREKKESFPLTVTSAQKNPTAFYLCASRGQGANGYTFGSGTRLTVV.

The V gene is TRBV28, the J gene TRBJ2-7; TRBD2 matches at 11 bases. V gave up 7 bases and J gave up 7 bases; unmatched junction bases: 12. The germline V gene encodes CDR1 MDHEN and CDR2 SYDVKM. The CDR3 is 15 amino acids. The chain's CDR3 is CASNPLASGRNEQYF. The CDR3 bases are TGTGCCAGCAACCCACTAGCTAGCGGGAGGAATGAGCAGTACTTC.

The chain recombines TRBV24-1 with TRBJ2-5; D is perhaps TRBD1 (5 bases). Germline lookup yields CDR1 KGHDR and CDR2 SFDVKD. This CDR3 has 13 residues. V was trimmed by 5 bases and J by 5 bases, leaving 11 bases between them. The CDR3 DNA sequence: TGTGCCACCAGTGCTGCAGGGTGGGAGACCCAGTACTTC. It translates to CATSAAGWETQYF.

The J gene is TRBJ1-2, the V gene TRBV28; weak D call: TRBD1 (5 bases). The CDR3 spans 15 residues. Germline V gene data show CDR1 as MDHEN and CDR2 as SYDVKM. V was pared by 3 bases and J by 5 bases, with 16 bases between. The CDR3 bases are TGTGCCAGCAGTTTTCAGACAAGCGGGGGATATGGCTACACCTTC. It specifies CASSFQTSGGYGYTF.

The V and J genes are TRBV24-1 and TRBJ2-3; tentatively, D is TRBD2 (6 bases). This CDR3 is built from 15 residues. CDR1 is KGHDR and CDR2 is SFDVKD in the germline V gene. With 4 bases removed from V and 0 bases from J, the gap between germline ends came to 10 bases. The CDR3 DNA follows: TGTGCCACCAGTGACCGCGGGGCTAGCACAGATACGCAGTATTTT. Translation: CATSDRGASTDTQYF.

The chain employs TRBV11-1 and TRBJ2-1; 11 positions match TRBD2. Germline CDR1 SGHAT, CDR2 FQDESV (reference sequence). The CDR3 is 16 residues long. V was pared by 1 base and J by 5 bases, with 4 bases of the junction left unmatched. CDR3 DNA sequence: TGTGCCAGCAGCTTAGAGGGGACTAGCGGACACAATGAGCAGTTCTTC. This codes for CASSLEGTSGHNEQFF.

The chain is built from TRBV7-2 and TRBJ2-1; 11 bases map to TRBD2. After removal of 5 bases from V and 5 bases from J, the junction contained 14 bases not matched to a gene. This CDR3 spans 18 amino acids. Germline values: CDR1 SGHTA, CDR2 FQGNSA. CDR3 DNA: TGTGCCAGCAGCCGGGGACTAGCGGAGACCCTAGGGAACAATGAGCAGTTCTTC. This translates into CASSRGLAETLGNNEQFF. Full variable domain (missing parts from reference TRBV7-2 and TRBJ2-1): GAGVSQSPSNKVTEKGKDVELRCDPISGHTALYWYRQSLGQGLEFLIYFQGNSAPDKSGLPSDRFSAERTGGSVSTLTIQRTQQEDSAVYLCASSRGLAETLGNNEQFFGPGTRLTVL.

The V call is TRBV19, the J call TRBJ2-2, with D maybe TRBD2 (6 bases). The CDR3 runs to 17 residues. Germline V gene sequence: CDR1 LNHDA, CDR2 SQIVND (reference sequence). Trimming removed 7 bases from V and 5 bases from J, with 23 bases in between. The CDR3, as DNA: TGTGCCAGTACCCGAGAACCCGGGAGTTATTCGACCGGGGAGCTGTTTTTT. Amino acids: CASTREPGSYSTGELFF.

The genes are TRBV11-2 and TRBJ1-1; D gene ambiguous. V lost 1 base and J 1 base, leaving 7 bases between the germline ends. Per the germline V gene, CDR1 is SGHAT and CDR2 is FQNNGV. CDR3 length: 14 residues. CDR3 sequence: CASSLVFRNTEAFF. CDR3 DNA sequence: TGTGCCAGCAGCTTAGTCTTCCGGAACACTGAAGCTTTCTTT.

This clone appeared a few times. J is TRBJ2-5 and V is TRBV4-3, with TRBD2 identical over 11 bases. The CDR3 has 15 residues. Germline values: CDR1 LGHNA, CDR2 YSLEER. J was trimmed by 5 bases and V by 3 bases; bases with no gene match: 5. CDR3 protein: CASSHLAGGGETQYF. Here the CDR3 DNA reads TGCGCCAGCAGCCATCTAGCGGGAGGCGGGGAGACCCAGTACTTC.

This clone was counted between two and nine times. The gene calls are TRBV10-3 and TRBJ1-5; D remains ambiguous. Germline CDR1 is ENHRY and CDR2 is SYGVKD. The V gene lost 6 bases and the J gene lost 3 bases, with 9 bases spanning the gap. CDR3 size: 13 residues. CDR3 nucleotides: TGTGCCATCAGCCCTCTTATCAATCAGCCCCAGCATTTT. Its translation is CAISPLINQPQHF.

The chain has TRBV30 and TRBJ1-6; perhaps TRBD1 as D (6 bases). Germline CDR1 reads GTSNPN; CDR2 reads SVGIG (reference sequence). V was shortened by 5 bases and J by 1 base, with 9 bases between the two germline ends. The CDR3 runs to 14 residues. The CDR3 DNA reads as TGTGCCTGGGGGCAGGGGTCCTATAATTCACCCCTCCACTTT. Translating it yields CAWGQGSYNSPLHF.

V gene TRBV7-2 combines with J gene TRBJ2-1, with D maybe TRBD2 (6 bases). This CDR3 region has 16 residues. CDR1 is SGHTA, CDR2 FQGNSA, per germline. V lost 6 bases and J lost 4, with 19 bases in between. In DNA form, the CDR3 reads TGTGCCAGCAGTTTAAGAACCGGGACTGAGTACAATGAGCAGTTCTTC. This encodes CASSLRTGTEYNEQFF.

This clone was observed a handful of times. The V gene is TRBV5-1, the J gene TRBJ2-2; possibly TRBD1 for D (5 bases). Trimming cost V 0 bases and J 1 base, with 7 bases left between them. Germline assignment: CDR1 SGHRS and CDR2 YFSETQ. The CDR3 spans 15 residues. The CDR3 region has the DNA TGCGCCAGCAGCTTGGGTGACAGGAACACCGGGGAGCTGTTTTTT. Residues: CASSLGDRNTGELFF.

This clone was counted a single time. The chain carries TRBV6-5 and TRBJ2-4; D perhaps matches TRBD1 (6 bases). The CDR3 runs to 15 residues. Germline V lookup: CDR1 MNHEY, CDR2 SVGAGI. The germline V and J ends were trimmed by 4 bases and 0 bases, with 10 bases remaining between them. The CDR3 here is CASSSQGVAKNIQYF. The CDR3 region has the DNA TGTGCCAGCAGTTCACAGGGCGTAGCCAAAAACATTCAGTACTTC.

The gene calls are TRBV18 and TRBJ2-7, with a possible D match to TRBD1 (6 bases). Trimming pared 6 bases from V and 3 bases from J, leaving 15 bases between. The length of the CDR3 is 14 residues. CDR1 is KGHSH, CDR2 LQKENI, per germline. Here the CDR3 reads CASSRRGWGYEQYF. The CDR3 DNA reads TGTGCCAGCTCGCGCAGGGGTTGGGGCTACGAGCAGTACTTC.

The chain carries TRBV19 and TRBJ1-2; 9 positions agree with TRBD1. Germline CDR1 reads LNHDA; CDR2 reads SQIVND (reference sequence). The CDR3 covers 16 residues. The V gene end was trimmed by 6 bases and the J gene end by 4 bases; junction bases not matched to a gene: 12. The CDR3: CASRKNGQGTVYGYTF. Written as DNA, the CDR3 is TGTGCCAGTAGGAAAAATGGACAGGGGACAGTCTATGGCTACACCTTC.

DNA for the CDR3: TGTGCCTGGAGTTGGTCAGTGAAAGAGACCCAGTACTTC. Protein: CAWSWSVKETQYF. The chain couples TRBV30 to TRBJ2-5; D unclear. Germline CDR1 is GTSNPN and CDR2 is SVGIG (reference sequence). This CDR3 is built from 13 residues. V dropped 2 bases and J dropped 3 bases, with 10 bases sitting between them.

This chain joins TRBV2 and TRBJ1-3; tentative D call: TRBD1 (6 bases). CDR1 and CDR2 from the germline V gene are SNHLY and FYNNEI. The CDR3 consists of 16 residues. Trimming stripped 0 bases from V and 4 bases from J, with 13 bases between. In DNA form, the CDR3 reads TGTGCCAGCAGTGAAGCGCTTAGGGGGATCGGAAACACCATATATTTT. Its protein product is CASSEALRGIGNTIYF.

This rearrangement joins TRBV24-1 to TRBJ2-3, with 8 bases that match TRBD1. The CDR3 runs 14 residues. The junction had 12 bases not matched to a gene; V was cut back by 12 bases and J by 5 bases. Germline CDR1 reads KGHDR; CDR2 reads SFDVKD. CDR3: CAHQWPGGEDTQYF. Written as DNA, the CDR3 is TGTGCCCACCAGTGGCCAGGGGGCGAAGATACGCAGTATTTT.

V is TRBV19 and J is TRBJ2-3; D unresolved. The CDR3 consists of 16 residues. The germline V gene has CDR1 LNHDA and CDR2 SQIVND (reference sequence). The V gene lost 4 bases and the J gene lost 1 base, with 15 bases spanning the gap. CDR3 bases: TGTGCCAGTAGTACCTCGACTGGATGGGGCACAGATACGCAGTATTTT. Its translation is CASSTSTGWGTDTQYF.

The chain has TRBV6-1 and TRBJ1-2, with TRBD1 as a possible D gene (5 bases). V dropped 5 bases and J dropped 4 bases, with 8 bases sitting between them. The length of the CDR3 is 12 residues. CDR1 MNHNS and CDR2 SASEGT come from the germline V gene. The CDR3 here is CASSSDSYGYTF. In DNA, the CDR3 is TGTGCCAGCAGTTCCGACAGCTATGGCTACACCTTC.

This clone has only a few counts. The chain couples TRBV7-9 to TRBJ1-1; 9 bases are a match to TRBD1. The V and J ends lost 2 bases and 6 bases, in that order; junction bases with no gene match: 7. Germline CDR1 and CDR2: SEHNR and FQNEAQ (reference sequence). This CDR3 comprises 15 residues. CDR3 sequence (DNA): TGTGCCAGCAGCTTATTGACAGGGGGTCAAGCTGAAGCTTTCTTT. Its translation is CASSLLTGGQAEAFF. Together with reference TRBV7-9 and TRBJ1-1, the CDR3 gives the full variable domain: DTGVSQNPRHKITKRGQNVTFRCDPISEHNRLYWYRQTLGQGPEFLTYFQNEAQLEKSRLLSDRFSAERPKGSFSTLEIQRTEQGDSAMYLCASSLLTGGQAEAFFGQGTRLTVV.